Shown below are 22 T cell receptor beta chains from a single sample sequenced in a study of T cells in Graves' hyperthyroidism and ophthalmopathy. Amplified TCR beta CDR3 regions came from RNA transcripts. HTBI primers were employed in a first-round RT-PCR of the TCR CDR3. TCRdb itself ran the multiplex PCR reads through MiXCR, one entry per CDR3 protein. Among 650,000 to 850,000 distinct CDR3 sequences listed, roughly a sixth were seen once. The sample taken for sequencing was blood. Receptor source: a woman aged 50 to 65 with Graves' hyperthyroidism that later progressed to Graves' ophthalmopathy.

This rearrangement joins TRBV6-1 to TRBJ1-4, with D maybe TRBD1 (5 bases). From germline, CDR1 is MNHNS and CDR2 SASEGT. V was trimmed by 7 bases and J by 10 bases, leaving 22 bases between them. The CDR3 sequence is 15 residues long. CDR3 nucleotide sequence: TGTGCCAGCAAAGACGGACGGGACGGTGGCGGAAAACTGTTTTTT. Its translation: CASKDGRDGGGKLFF.

This clonotype appeared a few times. The chain recombines TRBV12-3 or TRBV12-4 with TRBJ1-2; TRBD1 is a possible D gene (5 bases). This CDR3 spans 15 amino acids. V was pared by 3 bases and J by 2 bases, with 13 bases between. CDR3 in DNA: TGTGCCAGCAGTTTTGTCAGGGCACTCAACTATGGCTACACCTTC. Its protein product is CASSFVRALNYGYTF.

The chain couples TRBV20-1 to TRBJ2-5; possible D gene TRBD2, 6 bases. V was pared by 3 bases and J by 2 bases, with 13 bases between. This CDR3 is built from 14 residues. Germline CDR1 and CDR2: DFQATT and SNEGSKA (reference sequence). The CDR3 reads CSAREGRGQETQYF. DNA of the CDR3: TGCAGTGCTAGGGAGGGTAGGGGACAAGAGACCCAGTACTTC.

V gene TRBV19 combines with J gene TRBJ1-2; no firm D call. CDR1 and CDR2 from the germline V gene are LNHDA and SQIVND (reference sequence). Trimming removed 5 bases from V and 8 bases from J, with 12 bases in between. There are 12 residues in the CDR3. The CDR3 DNA reads as TGTGCCAGTAGTCCCAGGACTTACGGCTACACCTTC. Its protein is CASSPRTYGYTF.

This rearrangement joins TRBV6-5 to TRBJ2-1; no firm D call. Trimming took off 6 bases at V and 4 bases at J, with 10 bases between the two ends. Per germline, CDR1 MNHEY and CDR2 SVGAGI. CDR3 length equals 13 residues. CDR3 sequence reads: CASSYTRYNEQFF. DNA for the CDR3: TGTGCCAGCAGCTACACCCGGTACAATGAGCAGTTCTTC.

In this sample, this clonotype turned up many times. In DNA form, the CDR3 reads TGCAGTGCTAGAGATTGGCTAGCGGGGTTGAACGAGCAGTACTTC. It yields the protein CSARDWLAGLNEQYF. This chain joins TRBV20-1 and TRBJ2-7, with TRBD2 identical over 9 bases. The CDR3 contains 15 residues. Germline lookup yields CDR1 DFQATT and CDR2 SNEGSKA (reference sequence). Trimming removed 0 bases from V and 5 bases from J; junction bases left unmatched: 8.

This clonotype was recorded at least ten times. The genes are TRBV18 and TRBJ2-7, with 8 bases identical to TRBD1. Trimming removed 1 base from V and 0 bases from J; junction bases left unmatched: 5. Germline CDR1 KGHSH, CDR2 LQKENI. CDR3 length equals 16 residues. The CDR3 reads CASSPLGQGHSYEQYF. The DNA for the CDR3 is TGTGCCAGCTCACCACTAGGACAGGGCCACTCCTACGAGCAGTACTTC.

This clonotype was seen a handful of times. The genes are TRBV7-8 and TRBJ1-4, with D unresolved. CDR3 size: 13 residues. Germline V gives CDR1 SGHVS, CDR2 FQNEAQ. With 5 bases removed from V and 7 bases from J, the gap between germline ends came to 11 bases. The CDR3 DNA is TGTGCCAGCAGCCGCGGGGAAGCTGAAAAACTGTTTTTT. This encodes CASSRGEAEKLFF.

This chain uses TRBV28 with TRBJ2-3, with TRBD2 matching over 13 bases. The CDR3 is 19 amino acids. Germline V CDR1 and CDR2: MDHEN, SYDVKM. Germline trimming cut 5 bases from V and 0 bases from J; bases unmatched to any gene: 11. The CDR3, as DNA: TGTGCCAGCAGTGCTCGACTAGCGGGAGGCCCAACTAGCACAGATACGCAGTATTTT. Translating gives CASSARLAGGPTSTDTQYF.

This clonotype has ten or more counts. The gene calls are TRBV3-1 and TRBJ1-3; D gene unclear. The V gene lost 0 bases and the J gene lost 4 bases, with 13 bases spanning the gap. CDR1 is LGHDT, CDR2 YNNKEL, per germline (reference sequence). The CDR3 is made up of 16 amino acids. The CDR3 DNA reads as TGTGCCAGCAGCCAAGATTTCGTGGGCTCCGGAAACACCATATATTTT. Its translation: CASSQDFVGSGNTIYF.

The table lists this clonotype with a few counts. V is TRBV12-3 or TRBV12-4 and J is TRBJ1-6; D gene ambiguous. CDR3 length: 12 amino acids. Trimming removed 5 bases at V and 7 bases at J, with 6 bases between. Here the CDR3 DNA reads TGTGCCAGCAGTCGTCTCAATTCACCCCTCCACTTT. The encoded protein is CASSRLNSPLHF.

The V and J genes are TRBV6-5 and TRBJ2-2, with D perhaps given as TRBD1 or TRBD2 (5 bases each). From germline, CDR1 is MNHEY and CDR2 SVGAGI. This CDR3 is built from 15 residues. V was trimmed by 2 bases and J by 1 base, leaving 8 bases between them. The CDR3 region has the DNA TGTGCCAGCAGTTACGGGGCGGGGAACACCGGGGAGCTGTTTTTT. Its translation is CASSYGAGNTGELFF.

In this sample, this clonotype turned up many times. This rearrangement joins TRBV7-9 to TRBJ2-2; possibly TRBD1 for D (7 bases). The V end was cut by 1 base, the J end by 4 bases, with 13 bases between. This CDR3 is built from 16 residues. Germline V gene sequence: CDR1 SEHNR, CDR2 FQNEAQ (reference sequence). The CDR3 reads CASSLVQGGSTGELFF. CDR3 nucleotide sequence: TGTGCCAGCAGCTTAGTTCAGGGGGGATCCACCGGGGAGCTGTTTTTT.

This clonotype was detected many times. The V gene is TRBV11-2, the J gene TRBJ2-1; D is possibly TRBD2 (5 bases). This CDR3 spans 14 amino acids. V was cut by 0 bases and J by 8 bases, with 11 bases left in between. Per the germline V gene, CDR1 is SGHAT and CDR2 is FQNNGV. CDR3 bases: TGTGCCAGCAGCTTAGATGTGGTAGCGCATGAGCAGTTCTTC. Residues: CASSLDVVAHEQFF.

This chain uses TRBV7-9 with TRBJ2-6; 7 bases fit TRBD1. The CDR3 length is 17 residues. The J segment lost 1 base and the V segment lost 5 bases, leaving 8 bases of the junction unmatched. CDR1 is SEHNR and CDR2 is FQNEAQ in the germline V gene (reference sequence). CDR3 amino acids: CASSARGPSSGANVLTF. In DNA, the CDR3 is TGTGCCAGCAGCGCAAGGGGGCCGAGTTCTGGGGCCAACGTCCTGACTTTC.

Many counts were recorded for this clonotype. This chain links TRBV3-1 with TRBJ2-1, with 7 nucleotides matching TRBD1. Germline CDR1 LGHDT, CDR2 YNNKEL (reference sequence). The length of the CDR3 is 14 residues. The trim removed 0 bases at V and 4 bases at J, leaving 0 bases unmatched. The CDR3 nucleotides are TGTGCCAGCAGCCAAGAGGGACAGTACAATGAGCAGTTCTTC. This codes for CASSQEGQYNEQFF.

The V call is TRBV5-1, the J call TRBJ1-3; 7 bases match TRBD1. The CDR3 covers 15 residues. Trimming removed 4 bases from V and 0 bases from J; junction bases left unmatched: 4. From germline, CDR1 is SGHRS and CDR2 YFSETQ. The chain's CDR3 is CASSAAGGSGNTIYF. The CDR3 nucleotides read TGCGCCAGCAGCGCCGCAGGGGGCTCTGGAAACACCATATATTTT.

V gene TRBV4-1 combines with J gene TRBJ2-1; no firm D call. CDR3 length equals 16 residues. Germline lookup yields CDR1 MGHRA and CDR2 YSYEKL. V was trimmed by 1 base and J by 10 bases, leaving 20 bases between them. The CDR3 DNA is TGCGCCAGCAGCCAAGCGACCGGTCGGTACTCCTACGAGCAGTTCTTC. Translated: CASSQATGRYSYEQFF.

The chain has TRBV20-1 and TRBJ2-3; either TRBD1 or TRBD2 may fit D (7 bases each). With 5 bases removed from V and 4 bases from J, the gap between germline ends came to 16 bases. Per the germline V gene, CDR1 is DFQATT and CDR2 is SNEGSKA (reference sequence). This CDR3 has 14 residues. CDR3 sequence reads: CSARRGGGADTQYF. CDR3 DNA: TGCAGTGCTCGCAGGGGGGGTGGTGCAGATACGCAGTATTTT.

This clonotype occurred many times. The chain couples TRBV7-9 to TRBJ1-5; TRBD1 agrees at 7 bases. The V segment lost 1 base and the J segment 6 bases; nucleotides outside the gene matches: 12. CDR1 is SEHNR, CDR2 FQNEAQ, per germline (reference sequence). There are 17 residues in the CDR3. The CDR3 sequence is CASSLGIGRQGSQPQHF. For the CDR3, the DNA is TGTGCCAGCAGCTTAGGTATCGGGCGACAGGGCTCTCAGCCCCAGCATTTT.

At least ten counts were recorded for this clonotype. The J gene is TRBJ2-3, the V gene TRBV2; 11 positions agree with TRBD2. V lost 5 bases and J lost 1; bases outside the gene matches: 2. The CDR3 runs to 15 residues. Germline assignment: CDR1 SNHLY and CDR2 FYNNEI. CDR3 in amino acids: CASSTLAGGTDTQYF. The CDR3 nucleotides are TGTGCCAGCAGTACACTAGCGGGGGGCACAGATACGCAGTATTTT. Variable domain in full (rest from reference TRBV2 and TRBJ2-3): EPEVTQTPSHQVTQMGQEVILRCVPISNHLYFYWYRQILGQKVEFLVSFYNNEISEKSEIFDDQFSVERPDGSNFTLKIRSTKLEDSAMYFCASSTLAGGTDTQYFGPGTRLTVL.

The chain couples TRBV7-9 to TRBJ1-2; 8 bases are shared with TRBD1. The CDR3 spans 16 residues. V lost 2 bases and J lost 4; bases outside the gene matches: 9. Germline CDR1 reads SEHNR; CDR2 reads FQNEAQ (reference sequence). CDR3: CASSLLGQEPIYGYTF. Here the CDR3 DNA reads TGTGCCAGCAGCTTACTGGGACAGGAACCCATCTATGGCTACACCTTC.